This T cell receptor (beta chain) was found in a study of OX40 agonist ivuxolimab in advanced cancers. Looking at the study overall: The costimulatory receptor OX40 (CD134) was targeted by ivuxolimab, a fully human IgG2 agonistic monoclonal antibody. Intravenous ivuxolimab was administered to patients every 2 weeks at six dose levels: 0.01, 0.1, 0.3, 1.5, 3 and 10 mg/kg. Of the 50 to 55 dose-escalation patients, hepatocellular carcinoma was present in around 20, melanoma in roughly 15, renal cell carcinoma in 9 and head and neck cancer in 9. A male proportion of almost 85% and a mean age of around 60 years, ranging from about 20 to 80, were recorded for the dose-escalation cohort. Prior anti-PD-1, anti-PD-L1 or anti-CTLA-4 therapy was permitted, and checkpoint inhibitors had been received by less than 45% of dose-escalation patients. Partial responses occurred in three dose-escalation patients, of whom one had hepatocellular carcinoma and two had cutaneous melanoma. The purpose of peripheral TCRbeta sequencing was to test whether ivuxolimab changed TCR sequence diversity and led to clonal T-cell expansion. The paper describes the monotherapy dose-escalation part (N = 52 patients) of the phase I trial of ivuxolimab. The paper as a whole reports these results and caveats: Which antigens the clonally expanded peripheral T cells were specific for was not determined. Low levels of normalized T-cell clonal expansion were also seen in some patients who did not respond. On average, CD8+ T cells showed more expanded clones than CD4+ T cells after ivuxolimab. Clonal expansion of both CD4+ and CD8+ blood T cells was observed from baseline to week 6 at doses 0.1 to 3.0 mg/kg. In the 0.1-3.0 mg/kg groups, partial responders were among the patients with the lowest normalized peripheral clonal expansion, particularly in CD8+ T cells.

With regard to this clone: It has no known antigen specificity. Base qualities are not provided; no much larger clone lies one nucleotide away.

The germline ends are 9 bases apart after V is trimmed by 1 base and J by 6 bases. Per the germline V gene (reference sequence), SGHAT is the CDR1 and FQDESV is the CDR2. The CDR3 covers 13 residues, taking in both the cysteine and the phenylalanine. The only DNA kept is the CDR3, 39 bases in frame from the first base. For sequencing of the TCRbeta CDR3 region, genomic DNA was extracted from the sorted cells. TCRbeta CDR3 regions were sequenced using the immunoSEQ Assay. TCRdb mirrors the immuneACCESS table, restricted to in-frame sequences. Some clones are absent from its copies; in checked studies, under half trace to an unresolved V gene, and the reason for the others is unknown. Within this sample are approximately 70,000 clones, with almost 90% of them counted one time only. The top ten clones comprise 0.85% to 1% of the sample. The trial excluded patients who had a history of autoimmune disease or who were on systemic immunosuppression. Peripheral blood for TCR sequencing was collected from all dose cohorts at baseline, on cycle 4 day 1, and on cycle 7 day 1. Samples came from an open-label, multicenter, first-in-human phase I dose-escalation trial of ivuxolimab. Adults with locally advanced or metastatic melanoma, renal cell, hepatocellular, or head and neck squamous cell carcinoma were enrolled in the trial. Before TCR sequencing, CD4+ T cells and CD8+ T cells from peripheral blood were sorted into separate populations.

The receptor was derived from an adult with an advanced solid tumor such as melanoma, head and neck, liver or kidney cancer. This material consisted of CD4+ or CD8+ T cells sorted from blood, taken in a trial of the OX40 agonist ivuxolimab. The chain was built from TRBV11-1 and TRBJ1-1; the D gene is perhaps TRBD1, on 5 matching bases. In nucleotide form, the sequence is TGTGCCAGCAGCTTAGTAGGGGTGGCTGAAGCTTTCTTT. It translates to CASSLVGVAEAFF.